These T cell receptor beta chains were read from a single sample in a study of blood T cell repertoires in COVID-19. Repertoires were generated with immunoSEQ multiplex PCR, while TCRdb's copy carries only in-frame clones and drops some. The sample consists of about 320,000 clones, about 92% of them appearing once. What was sequenced was PBMCs or T cells enriched from blood (not recorded which). These receptors originate from a man aged 60 to 75 who had recovered from COVID-19. The CDR3 runs from the conserved cysteine through the conserved F or W. A D gene is named only where the DNA matches it firmly. Size values are once, few and many counts, or a class for expanded clones, and some rows have none.

CDR3 DNA: TGCAGCGTTGAGTTTGCGGGGGGCAGGGAGACCCAGTACTTC
CDR3 protein: CSVEFAGGRETQYF
clone size: -
CDR3 length: 14
J gene: TRBJ2-5
D gene: TRBD2
V gene: TRBV29-1

CDR3 DNA: TGTGCCAGCAGCCCCCGTAGCGGGAGGGCCTTTATCGAGCAGTACTTC
CDR3 protein: CASSPRSGRAFIEQYF
clone size: -
CDR3 length: 16
J gene: TRBJ2-7
D gene: TRBD2
V gene: TRBV7-8

CDR3 DNA: TGTGCCAGCAGCGTAGCCGGGGCGAACACCGGGGAGCTGTTTTTT
CDR3 protein: CASSVAGANTGELFF
clone size: -
CDR3 length: 15
J gene: TRBJ2-2
D gene: -
V gene: TRBV9

CDR3 DNA: TGTGCCAGTAAACGGCGGGCCGAAATAGCCTACGAGCAGTACTTC
CDR3 protein: CASKRRAEIAYEQYF
clone size: -
CDR3 length: 15
J gene: TRBJ2-7
D gene: -
V gene: TRBV19

CDR3 DNA: TGTGCCAGCAGCGCAATGAGAGGACAGGGAACTAATGAAAAACTGTTTTTT
CDR3 protein: CASSAMRGQGTNEKLFF
clone size: -
CDR3 length: 17
J gene: TRBJ1-4
D gene: TRBD1
V gene: TRBV9

CDR3 DNA: TGTGCCAGCAGCTTAGTTTCTAGCGTGAACTCCTACGAGCAGTACTTC
CDR3 protein: CASSLVSSVNSYEQYF
clone size: few
CDR3 length: 16
J gene: TRBJ2-7
D gene: -
V gene: TRBV7-9

CDR3 DNA: TGTGCCAGCAGTTCCGGGACTAGCGGGAGTAGCGAGCAGTACTTC
CDR3 protein: CASSSGTSGSSEQYF
clone size: -
CDR3 length: 15
J gene: TRBJ2-7
D gene: TRBD2
V gene: TRBV27

CDR3 DNA: TGTGCCAGCAGCCGCCCTGAGTGGAGAGGGGAGACCCAGTACTTC
CDR3 protein: CASSRPEWRGETQYF
clone size: -
CDR3 length: 15
J gene: TRBJ2-5
D gene: -
V gene: TRBV7-8

CDR3 DNA: TGTGCCAGTAGTGCTGACAGGGGTGAGCCCCAGCATTTT
CDR3 protein: CASSADRGEPQHF
clone size: -
CDR3 length: 13
J gene: TRBJ1-5
D gene: TRBD1
V gene: TRBV19

CDR3 DNA: TGTGCCAGCAGCTTAGTCGGTTCAGGCCCCTACGAGCAGTACTTC
CDR3 protein: CASSLVGSGPYEQYF
clone size: -
CDR3 length: 15
J gene: TRBJ2-7
D gene: -
V gene: TRBV7-9

CDR3 DNA: TGCAGCGTTGAAGATCGCAAGGCGGCTCGCTATGGCTACACCTTC
CDR3 protein: CSVEDRKAARYGYTF
clone size: -
CDR3 length: 15
J gene: TRBJ1-2
D gene: -
V gene: TRBV29-1

CDR3 DNA: TGTGCCAGTGAGATTCAGGGGGCAGGCAATCAGCCCCAGCATTTT
CDR3 protein: CASEIQGAGNQPQHF
clone size: -
CDR3 length: 15
J gene: TRBJ1-5
D gene: TRBD1
V gene: TRBV19

CDR3 DNA: TGTGCCAGCAGTGATGGGGGCCTGAACACTGAAGCTTTCTTT
CDR3 protein: CASSDGGLNTEAFF
clone size: -
CDR3 length: 14
J gene: TRBJ1-1
D gene: -
V gene: TRBV6-4

CDR3 DNA: TGTGCCAGCAGTGAATTGAGGAATGAGCAGTTCTTC
CDR3 protein: CASSELRNEQFF
clone size: -
CDR3 length: 12
J gene: TRBJ2-1
D gene: -
V gene: TRBV6-1

CDR3 DNA: TGTGCCAGCAGCTTAGCCGGGCTAGCGGGAGCAGGGGAGCAGTTCTTC
CDR3 protein: CASSLAGLAGAGEQFF
clone size: -
CDR3 length: 16
J gene: TRBJ2-1
D gene: TRBD2
V gene: TRBV5-6

CDR3 DNA: TGTGCCAGCAGCTACTCCAGGGAGGGCTTAGCTGGGGCCAACGTCCTGACTTTC
CDR3 protein: CASSYSREGLAGANVLTF
clone size: -
CDR3 length: 18
J gene: TRBJ2-6
D gene: TRBD2
V gene: TRBV2

CDR3 DNA: TGTGCCAGCCAAAGGTTCCGGGAGGACACTGAAGCTTTCTTT
CDR3 protein: CASQRFREDTEAFF
clone size: -
CDR3 length: 14
J gene: TRBJ1-1
D gene: -
V gene: TRBV19

CDR3 DNA: TGTGCCAGCAGTCAACGGCCCCCCTGGGGCAGATGGAATGGGGCCAAAAACATTCAGTACTTC
CDR3 protein: CASSQRPPWGRWNGAKNIQYF
clone size: -
CDR3 length: 21
J gene: TRBJ2-4
D gene: -
V gene: TRBV6-9

CDR3 DNA: TGCGCCAGCAGCGTCGACAGGCACGGCTACACCTTC
CDR3 protein: CASSVDRHGYTF
clone size: -
CDR3 length: 12
J gene: TRBJ1-2
D gene: -
V gene: TRBV5-1

CDR3 DNA: TGTGCCAGCAGCTTGGGAACTAGCGGGGCCCTCAATGAGCAGTTCTTC
CDR3 protein: CASSLGTSGALNEQFF
clone size: -
CDR3 length: 16
J gene: TRBJ2-1
D gene: TRBD2
V gene: TRBV5-4

CDR3 DNA: TGCGCCAGCAGCCAAGATATTTTCGGTGCGTTTGAGCAGTTCTTC
CDR3 protein: CASSQDIFGAFEQFF
clone size: once
CDR3 length: 15
J gene: TRBJ2-1
D gene: -
V gene: TRBV4-3

CDR3 DNA: TGTGCCAGCAGCGAGGGGGGGCATCAGCCCCAGCATTTT
CDR3 protein: CASSEGGHQPQHF
clone size: once
CDR3 length: 13
J gene: TRBJ1-5
D gene: -
V gene: TRBV9

CDR3 DNA: TGTGCCAGCAGCTTAGGGTCCCGGGACAGGGAGAACACCGGGGAGCTGTTTTTT
CDR3 protein: CASSLGSRDRENTGELFF
clone size: -
CDR3 length: 18
J gene: TRBJ2-2
D gene: TRBD1
V gene: TRBV7-9

CDR3 DNA: TGTGCCAGCAGGACCCGACAGGGGCCGAATCAGCCCCAGCATTTT
CDR3 protein: CASRTRQGPNQPQHF
clone size: -
CDR3 length: 15
J gene: TRBJ1-5
D gene: TRBD1
V gene: TRBV6-5

CDR3 DNA: TGTGCCAGCAGACCGGGACAGGAAACCTACGAGCAGTACTTC
CDR3 protein: CASRPGQETYEQYF
clone size: -
CDR3 length: 14
J gene: TRBJ2-7
D gene: TRBD1
V gene: TRBV7-2

CDR3 DNA: TGTGCCAGCAGCCCATCCGAGACAGGGGACTACGAGCAGTACTTC
CDR3 protein: CASSPSETGDYEQYF
clone size: -
CDR3 length: 15
J gene: TRBJ2-7
D gene: TRBD1
V gene: TRBV7-3